Presented here are 17 T cell receptor beta chains from one specimen sequenced in a study of identical twins. TCRdb re-analysed the 5' RACE reads in MiXCR, keeping a single row per CDR3 protein. The sample lists 260,000 or so distinct CDR3 sequences, 6% to 8.5% occurring once. These data were also reused for a study on yellow fever vaccine responses in identical twins.

Sequences were obtained from CD8+ T cells sorted from blood. The receptors shown here come from a woman aged 18-30 years in good health.

This clonotype showed up just a few times. The V gene is TRBV29-1, the J gene TRBJ2-7; D may match TRBD1 or TRBD2 (5 bases each). Germline V CDR1 and CDR2: SQVTM, ANQGSEA. This CDR3 contains 14 residues. V was pared by 0 bases and J by 0 bases, with 9 bases between. In DNA, the CDR3 is TGCAGCGTTGAAGAGGGGACGAGCTCCTACGAGCAGTACTTC. Amino acid sequence: CSVEEGTSSYEQYF.

In this sample, this clonotype turned up a few times. The V call is TRBV11-1, the J call TRBJ2-7; 8 bases are shared with TRBD1. Germline V gene sequence: CDR1 SGHAT, CDR2 FQDESV (reference sequence). This CDR3 comprises 18 residues. With 1 base clipped from V and 2 bases from J, the junction kept 13 bases outside the gene matches. CDR3 sequence reads: CASSLGKPGQVLTYEQYF. The CDR3 nucleotides are TGTGCCAGCAGCTTAGGAAAACCGGGACAGGTGCTTACCTACGAGCAGTACTTC.

This chain connects TRBV4-1 to TRBJ2-3; D unresolved. CDR1 and CDR2 (germline): MGHRA, YSYEKL. The CDR3 spans 14 residues. V lost 1 base to trimming and J lost 2 bases, with 7 bases between them. The DNA of the CDR3 is TGCGCCAGCAGCCAAGGGCGGACCACAGATACGCAGTATTTT. Translated: CASSQGRTTDTQYF.

This clonotype was found a few times. The CDR3 nucleotides read TGTGCCAGCTGGTCTAACTATGGCTACACCTTC. Protein sequence: CASWSNYGYTF. The rearrangement joins TRBV27 to TRBJ1-2; D ambiguous. The germline V gene has CDR1 MNHEY and CDR2 SMNVEV (reference sequence). The CDR3 length is 11 residues. V was pared by 8 bases and J by 0 bases, with 4 bases between.

This clonotype has only a few counts. Written as DNA, the CDR3 is TGTGCCAGCAGCCCACGAAGCCCCTACGAGCAGTACTTC. As protein: CASSPRSPYEQYF. The chain carries TRBV13 and TRBJ2-7, with D unresolved. This CDR3 contains 13 residues. The V gene's germline CDR1 is PRHDT and CDR2 FYEKMQ (reference sequence). V lost 5 bases to trimming and J lost 2 bases, with 10 bases between them.

This clonotype was recorded many times. This chain connects TRBV7-9 to TRBJ1-1; D is ambiguous. CDR3 length: 13 residues. V lost 5 bases, J lost 8 bases, and 15 bases lay in between. Germline CDR1 and CDR2: SEHNR and FQNEAQ (reference sequence). CDR3 in DNA: TGTGCCAGCAGCCGCCAACCGGCGGCAGAAGCTTTCTTT. It is translated as CASSRQPAAEAFF.

This clonotype appeared a few times. The rearrangement joins TRBV5-1 to TRBJ1-4; D remains unclear. The germline V and J ends were trimmed by 1 base and 4 bases, with 8 bases remaining between them. The CDR3 has 14 amino acids. CDR1 is SGHRS and CDR2 is YFSETQ in the germline V gene. CDR3 loop: CASSLHRDNEKLFF. The CDR3 DNA sequence: TGCGCCAGCAGCTTGCACAGAGATAATGAAAAACTGTTTTTT.

A few counts support this clonotype. This chain connects TRBV7-9 to TRBJ2-2; TRBD2 matches at 10 bases. Germline loops: CDR1 SEHNR, CDR2 FQNEAQ (reference sequence). Trimming at V came to 1 base and at J to 6 bases, leaving 8 bases not matched to a gene. The CDR3 spans 17 residues. This CDR3 is CASSLGPGTSESGELFF. Here the CDR3 DNA reads TGTGCCAGCAGCTTAGGCCCCGGGACTAGCGAGTCCGGGGAGCTGTTTTTT.

This clonotype occurred many times. The rearrangement uses TRBV15 and TRBJ1-5; D may be TRBD1 (5 bases). V gave up 2 bases and J gave up 0 bases, with 20 bases separating them. From germline, CDR1 is LNHNV and CDR2 YYDKDF (reference sequence). This CDR3 comprises 19 residues. The CDR3 protein is CATSRHRGPFIYSNQPQHF. The CDR3, as DNA: TGTGCCACCAGCAGACACCGGGGCCCCTTTATTTATAGCAATCAGCCCCAGCATTTT.

In this sample, this clonotype turned up many times. The V and J genes are TRBV15 and TRBJ1-5, with a weak D call TRBD1 (5 bases). V was cut by 4 bases and J by 1 base, with 8 bases left in between. The CDR3 runs 14 residues. Germline V gene data show CDR1 as LNHNV and CDR2 as YYDKDF (reference sequence). The CDR3 reads CATSKGLSNQPQHF. CDR3 coding DNA: TGTGCCACCAGCAAGGGGCTGAGCAATCAGCCCCAGCATTTT.

The chain combines TRBV28 with TRBJ1-2, with TRBD1 matching 9 bases. The CDR3 covers 14 residues. Trimming took 6 bases from V and 2 from J; bases not matched to a gene: 4. The germline V gene encodes CDR1 MDHEN and CDR2 SYDVKM. The CDR3 DNA reads as TGTGCCAGCAGGCACAGGGGGCACAACTATGGCTACACCTTC. It translates to CASRHRGHNYGYTF.

V and J are TRBV24-1 and TRBJ2-7; 9 bases align to TRBD1. The CDR3 extends over 14 amino acids. Per germline, CDR1 KGHDR and CDR2 SFDVKD. The trim removed 4 bases at V and 3 bases at J, leaving 3 bases unmatched. The CDR3 loop is CATSEGQGVYEQYF. The CDR3 coding sequence is TGTGCCACCAGTGAGGGACAGGGAGTCTACGAGCAGTACTTC.

The chain joins TRBV7-8 to TRBJ2-7, with TRBD1 matching over 7 bases. V dropped 5 bases and J dropped 4; count of bases not matched to a gene: 8. In germline, CDR1 is SGHVS, CDR2 FQNEAQ. The CDR3 totals 14 residues. Written as DNA, the CDR3 is TGTGCCAGCAGCCCCCTCCCCAGGGGGTACGAGCAGTACTTC. Encoded protein: CASSPLPRGYEQYF.

This clonotype was seen at least ten times. The chain couples TRBV5-6 to TRBJ2-1, with no clear D. Germline CDR1 reads SGHDT; CDR2 reads YYEEEE. Trimming removed 0 bases from V and 4 bases from J, with 11 bases in between. CDR3 length: 15 residues. CDR3 DNA: TGTGCCAGCAGCTTGGGCGGAGTTGGTTACAATGAGCAGTTCTTC. It specifies CASSLGGVGYNEQFF.

Ten or more counts support this clonotype. CDR3 region: CASSEYQETQYF. The CDR3 DNA reads TGTGCCAGCAGTGAGTACCAAGAGACCCAGTACTTC. This chain links TRBV12-3 or TRBV12-4 with TRBJ2-5; D remains unclear. The CDR3 totals 12 residues. Deletions cut 5 bases from V and 0 bases from J, with 4 bases between.

In this sample, this clonotype turned up a few times. V gene TRBV18 combines with J gene TRBJ2-7; D is ambiguous. V lost 0 bases and J lost 0, with 3 bases in between. The germline gives CDR1 KGHSH, CDR2 LQKENI. This CDR3 has 13 amino acids. Here the CDR3 reads CASSPPSSYEQYV. The CDR3, as DNA: TGTGCCAGCTCACCACCAAGCTCCTACGAGCAGTACGTC.

The table lists this clonotype with many counts. The V and J genes are TRBV28 and TRBJ1-2; tentatively, D is TRBD1 (6 bases). Germline CDR1 and CDR2: MDHEN and SYDVKM. The CDR3 consists of 13 residues. V was clipped by 5 bases and J by 5 bases, with 12 bases between them. The CDR3 sequence is CASSTGTKYGYTF. CDR3 DNA: TGTGCCAGCAGTACCGGGACAAAGTATGGCTACACCTTC.